This T cell receptor beta chain was identified during a study of blood T cell repertoires in COVID-19. On the study more broadly: Acute-phase and convalescent COVID-19 samples originated in the United States, Italy and Spain.

This clone was recorded once. Per the authors' pipeline: By means of reference gene primer amplification, nucleated cell counts were estimated. Only in-frame clones appear in the TCRdb table, and some are missing; sequencing was by immunoSEQ multiplex PCR. V, J and clone size derive from that table, while D and trimming were established from the DNA sequence. The data contain approximately 250,000 clones, over 65% of them singletons. Sequencing was done on a sample of peripheral blood. The clonotype was recovered from a man in his fifties or sixties who had recovered from COVID-19.

The CDR3 loop reads CASSSTLGTDTQYF. CDR3 in DNA: TGTGCCAGCAGCTCTACGTTGGGCACAGATACGCAGTATTTT. The chain combines TRBV11-3 with TRBJ2-3; no firm D call. The germline V and J ends were trimmed by 4 bases and 1 base, with 9 bases remaining between them. Germline-derived CDR1 and CDR2 are SGHNT and YENEEA. The CDR3 is 14 residues long.